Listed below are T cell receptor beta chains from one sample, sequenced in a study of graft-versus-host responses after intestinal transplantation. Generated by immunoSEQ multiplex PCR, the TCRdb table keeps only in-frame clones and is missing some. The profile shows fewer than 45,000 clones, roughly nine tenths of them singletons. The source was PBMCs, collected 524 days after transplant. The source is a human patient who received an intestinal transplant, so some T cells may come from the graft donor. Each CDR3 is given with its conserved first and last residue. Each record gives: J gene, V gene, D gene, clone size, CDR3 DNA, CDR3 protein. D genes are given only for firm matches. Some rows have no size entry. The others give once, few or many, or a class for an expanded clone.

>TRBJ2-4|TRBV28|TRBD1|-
TGTGCCAGCAGCCCCGACAGGGGGAACAACATTCAGTACTTC
CASSPDRGNNIQYF
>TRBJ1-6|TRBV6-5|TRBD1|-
TGTGCCAGCAGTCGGGACAGTTATAATTCACCCCTCCACTTT
CASSRDSYNSPLHF
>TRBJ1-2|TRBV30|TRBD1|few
TGTGCCTGGAGTGTAGCGACAGGGATTTGGGGCTACACCTTC
CAWSVATGIWGYTF
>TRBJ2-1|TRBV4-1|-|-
TGCGCCAGCAGCCAAGTGAGTCGGGCCCCCTACAATGAGCAGTTCTTC
CASSQVSRAPYNEQFF
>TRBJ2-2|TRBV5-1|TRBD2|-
TGCGCCAGCAACCCGGAGGCTAGCGGGAGGGCCTGGGACACCGGGGAGCTGTTTTTT
CASNPEASGRAWDTGELFF
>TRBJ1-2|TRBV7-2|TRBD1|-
TGTGCCAGCAGCGGGGGACAGGCTAACTATGGCTACACCTTC
CASSGGQANYGYTF
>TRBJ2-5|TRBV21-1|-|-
TGTGCCAGCAGCAAATTGGACAGGGGGCGTAAGACCCAGTACTTC
CASSKLDRGRKTQYF
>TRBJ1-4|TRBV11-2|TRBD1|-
TGTGCCAGCAGCTTTCCGGGACAGAGGGAAAAACTGTTTTTT
CASSFPGQREKLFF
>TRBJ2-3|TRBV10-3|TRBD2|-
TGTGCCATCAGAAACCAGCGGGAGGGCACAGATACGCAGTATTTT
CAIRNQREGTDTQYF
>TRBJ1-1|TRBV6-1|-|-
TGTGCCAGCAGTCCGTATCGGGCCCCGAACACTGAAGCTTTCTTT
CASSPYRAPNTEAFF
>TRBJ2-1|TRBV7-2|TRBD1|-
TGTGCCAGCAGCTTGCGACAGGGGGCCTACAATGAGCAGTTCTTC
CASSLRQGAYNEQFF
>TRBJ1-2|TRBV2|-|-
TGTGCCAGCAGTTTTCGACAGGTCGCGTATGGCTACACCTTC
CASSFRQVAYGYTF
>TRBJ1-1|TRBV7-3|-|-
TGTGCCAGCAGCGCGACCGGGGGGGGGCAAGACACTGAAGCTTTCTTT
CASSATGGGQDTEAFF
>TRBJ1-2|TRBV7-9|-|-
TGTGCCAGCAGCTCCGTCGCGGGGTCCTCCACTGGCTACACCTTC
CASSSVAGSSTGYTF
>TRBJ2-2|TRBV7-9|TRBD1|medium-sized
TGTGCCAGCAGCTTGTCCGGGACAGGGGCCTTGAACACCGGGGAGCTGTTTTTT
CASSLSGTGALNTGELFF
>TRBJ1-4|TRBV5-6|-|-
TGTGCCAGCAGCTCTTGGACGCAAGATGAAAAACTGTTTTTT
CASSSWTQDEKLFF
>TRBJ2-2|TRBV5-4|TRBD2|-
TGTGCCAGCAGCACCGGACTAGCGGGAGGGCCATTCAGGGAGCTGTTTTTT
CASSTGLAGGPFRELFF
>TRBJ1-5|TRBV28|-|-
TGTGCCAGCAGTTTAGTGCCTACCAATCAGCCCCAGCATTTT
CASSLVPTNQPQHF
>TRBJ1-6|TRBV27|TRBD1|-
TGTGCCAGCAGCTGGGGGACAGGGTTCGATAATTCACCCCTCCACTTT
CASSWGTGFDNSPLHF
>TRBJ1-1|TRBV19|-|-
TGTGCCAGTATCTTTTCGGACAGCACTGAAGCTTTCTTT
CASIFSDSTEAFF
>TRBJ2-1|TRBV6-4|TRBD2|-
TGTGCCAGCAGTGACTCGGGCGGGAGAAGTCTACAGTTCTTC
CASSDSGGRSLQFF
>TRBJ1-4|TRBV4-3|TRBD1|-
TGCGCCAGCAGCCAAGACCCGGGGGGCGGAATGGGACAGTCTAATGAAAAACTGTTTTTT
CASSQDPGGGMGQSNEKLFF
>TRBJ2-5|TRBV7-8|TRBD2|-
TGTGCCAGCAGCTTATGGGCGGGAGGCCAGGGGGAGACCCAGTACTTC
CASSLWAGGQGETQYF
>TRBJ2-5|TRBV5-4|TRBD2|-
TGTGCCAGCAGCTGGGGACTAGCGGGTAGGCAAGAGACCCAGTACTTC
CASSWGLAGRQETQYF
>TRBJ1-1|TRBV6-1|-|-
TGTGCCAGCTCCCTCCGGGTGGGGAAGCAGAATGAAGCTTTCTTT
CASSLRVGKQNEAFF
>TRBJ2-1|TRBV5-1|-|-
TGCGCCAGCAGCTTGGGACAGGCTGGGGCTACAATGAGCAGTTCTTTCGGCGAGCAGTTCTTC
CASSLGQAGATMSSSFGEQFF
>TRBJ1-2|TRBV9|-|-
TGTGCCAGCAGCGCTTCACGATTAGCTAACTATGGCTACACCTTC
CASSASRLANYGYTF
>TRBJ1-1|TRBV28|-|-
TGTGCCAGCAGTTTACTTTTGGGTTGGGTCACTGAAGCTTTCTTT
CASSLLLGWVTEAFF
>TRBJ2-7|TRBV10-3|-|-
TGTGCCATCAGTGAACTCAACCACGAGCAGTACTTC
CAISELNHEQYF
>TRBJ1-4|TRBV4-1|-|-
TGCGCCAGCAGCGTAAAGACAGATCCCCTTAATGAAAAACTGTTTTTT
CASSVKTDPLNEKLFF
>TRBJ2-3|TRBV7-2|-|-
TGTGCCAGCAGCCGAGAGCGTTCTAGCACAGATACGCAGTATTTT
CASSRERSSTDTQYF
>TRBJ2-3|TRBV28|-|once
TGTGCCAGCAGACTGACAGGTCTCCCCTCCACAGATACGCAGTATTTT
CASRLTGLPSTDTQYF
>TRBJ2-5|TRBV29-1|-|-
TGCAGCGTTGAGAGGGGAGCGCGGACCCAAGAGACCCAGTACTTC
CSVERGARTQETQYF
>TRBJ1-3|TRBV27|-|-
TGTGCCAGCAATATGTCGGGGGCCGACTCTGGAAACACCATATATTTT
CASNMSGADSGNTIYF
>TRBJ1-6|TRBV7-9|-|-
TGTGCCAGCAGCTTACGAAGTGGGGAGTCACCCCTCCACTTT
CASSLRSGESPLHF
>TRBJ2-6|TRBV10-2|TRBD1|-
TGCGCCAGCAGTGGGAGGGGGACAGGATATTCGGCTGGGGCCAACGTCCTGACTTTC
CASSGRGTGYSAGANVLTF
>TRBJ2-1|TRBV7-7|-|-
TGTGCTAGCAGCTTAGCTAGTCGGGCCGCCTACAATGAGCAGTTCTTC
CASSLASRAAYNEQFF
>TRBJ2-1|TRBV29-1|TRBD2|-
TGCAGCGTTGAGCGCAGCGGGATATATGAGCAGTTCTTC
CSVERSGIYEQFF
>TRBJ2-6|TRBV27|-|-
TGTGCCAGCAAGTTAGGGGCCACCTCTGGGGCCAACGTCCTGACTTTC
CASKLGATSGANVLTF
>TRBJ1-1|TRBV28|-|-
TGTGCCAGCAGGCTGGGGGGGGTTACTGAAGCTTTCTTT
CASRLGGVTEAFF
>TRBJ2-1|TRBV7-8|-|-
TGTGCCAGCAGCCTAGGCGGTGAGCAGTTCTTC
CASSLGGEQFF